This passage covers 18 T cell receptor beta chains from one sample sequenced in a study of blood T cell repertoires in COVID-19. Assay: immunoSEQ multiplex PCR; the TCRdb copy retains only in-frame clones and omits some. The table includes roughly 430,000 clones, 88% detected once. The material sequenced was PBMCs or T cells enriched from blood (not recorded which). The receptors derive from a woman in her thirties or forties with acute COVID-19.

J is TRBJ1-1 and V is TRBV27; the D is unclear. CDR1 and CDR2 (germline): MNHEY, SMNVEV (reference sequence). V was cut by 5 bases and J by 1 base, with 8 bases left in between. The CDR3 is 13 residues long. The CDR3 loop reads CASSLTENTEAFF. In DNA, the CDR3 is TGTGCCAGCAGTCTTACAGAGAACACTGAAGCTTTCTTT.

The chain couples TRBV19 to TRBJ2-7; tentative D call: TRBD1 (5 bases). CDR3 length: 12 amino acids. Germline assignment: CDR1 LNHDA and CDR2 SQIVND (reference sequence). The germline V and J ends were trimmed by 4 bases and 5 bases, with 9 bases remaining between them. The CDR3 DNA follows: TGTGCCAGTAGTACCCAGGGTGACGAGCAGTACTTC. Its translation: CASSTQGDEQYF.

This sequence joins TRBV30 and TRBJ2-2, with D unresolved. The CDR3 has 15 residues. V was clipped by 4 bases and J by 1 base, with 13 bases between them. Germline-derived CDR1 and CDR2 are GTSNPN and SVGIG (reference sequence). In DNA form, the CDR3 reads TGTGCCTGGAACCGAGCTCCTCTGAACACCGGGGAGCTGTTTTTT. It translates to CAWNRAPLNTGELFF. The full variable domain, completed using reference TRBV30 and TRBJ2-2, is SQTIHQWPATLVQPVGSPLSLECTVEGTSNPNLYWYRQAAGRGLQLLFYSVGIGQISSEVPQNLSASRPQDRQFILSSKKLLLSDSGFYLCAWNRAPLNTGELFFGEGSRLTVL.

CDR3 sequence reads: CASSPAPAGELTGELFF. CDR3 coding DNA: TGCGCCAGCAGCCCGGCCCCAGCGGGGGAACTCACCGGGGAGCTGTTTTTT. The rearrangement links TRBV5-1 to TRBJ2-2; TRBD2 matches at 8 bases. Losses at the gene ends were 4 bases for V and 4 bases for J; bases not matched to a gene: 12. From germline, CDR1 is SGHRS and CDR2 YFSETQ. The CDR3 spans 17 residues.

V usage is TRBV30 and J usage is TRBJ1-2; D possibly corresponds to TRBD1 (5 bases). Deletions cut 5 bases from V and 5 bases from J, with 15 bases between. Looked up from germline, CDR1 is GTSNPN and CDR2 is SVGIG (reference sequence). CDR3 length equals 13 residues. The CDR3: CAWGTGGTYGYTF. For the CDR3, the DNA is TGTGCCTGGGGCACGGGGGGGACTTATGGCTACACCTTC. Together with reference TRBV30 and TRBJ1-2, the CDR3 gives the full variable domain: SQTIHQWPATLVQPVGSPLSLECTVEGTSNPNLYWYRQAAGRGLQLLFYSVGIGQISSEVPQNLSASRPQDRQFILSSKKLLLSDSGFYLCAWGTGGTYGYTFGSGTRLTVV.

J is TRBJ1-3 and V is TRBV2, with TRBD1 as a possible D gene (5 bases). The CDR3 loop spans 15 amino acids. Per the germline V gene, CDR1 is SNHLY and CDR2 is FYNNEI. V lost 7 bases and J 4 bases, leaving 17 bases between the germline ends. CDR3 loop: CASIWGGDLGNTIYF. The CDR3 bases are TGTGCCAGCATATGGGGGGGGGACCTCGGAAACACCATATATTTT.

The chain recombines TRBV30 with TRBJ1-5, with 7 bases that match TRBD1. V dropped 3 bases and J dropped 3; count of bases not matched to a gene: 2. The CDR3 is 13 residues long. Per the germline V gene, CDR1 is GTSNPN and CDR2 is SVGIG (reference sequence). The DNA of the CDR3 is TGTGCCTGGAGGCAGGGGGACAATCAGCCCCAGCATTTT. Translation gives CAWRQGDNQPQHF.

This clone showed up just once. CDR3 sequence reads: CASSPTGLAKNIQYF. The CDR3 region has the DNA TGTGCCAGCAGCCCGACGGGATTAGCCAAAAACATTCAGTACTTC. This chain links TRBV5-6 with TRBJ2-4, with a weak D call TRBD2 (5 bases). With 4 bases removed from V and 0 bases from J, the gap between germline ends came to 11 bases. This CDR3 has 15 amino acids. Germline lookup yields CDR1 SGHDT and CDR2 YYEEEE. The full variable domain, in which reference TRBV5-6 and TRBJ2-4 provide the parts outside the CDR3, is DAGVTQSPTHLIKTRGQQVTLRCSPKSGHDTVSWYQQALGQGPQFIFQYYEEEERQRGNFPDRFSGHQFPNYSSELNVNALLLGDSALYLCASSPTGLAKNIQYFGAGTRLSVL.

The genes are TRBV10-2 and TRBJ1-3; D may be TRBD1 (6 bases). Trimming cost V 0 bases and J 2 bases, with 8 bases left between them. The germline CDR1 and CDR2 sequences are WSHSY and SAAADI. This CDR3 region has 15 residues. CDR3 bases: TGCGCCAGCAGTGAGTCAGAGGGGGCTGGAAACACCATATATTTT. Its translation: CASSESEGAGNTIYF.

This chain links TRBV7-9 with TRBJ1-6, with a possible D match to TRBD1 (5 bases). The CDR3 covers 15 residues. The V gene's germline CDR1 is SEHNR and CDR2 FQNEAQ (reference sequence). V lost 5 bases, J lost 6 bases, and 14 bases lay in between. CDR3 nucleotide sequence: TGTGCCAGCAGCCCTTCGGCAGGGATTAATTCACCCCTCCACTTT. Translated, it gives CASSPSAGINSPLHF.

V is TRBV10-1 and J is TRBJ2-7; D not certain. Trimming removed 2 bases at V and 2 bases at J, with 13 bases between. CDR1 WNHNN and CDR2 SYGVQD come from the germline V gene (reference sequence). The CDR3 has 15 amino acids. The CDR3 here is CASSERTTYPYEQYF. The CDR3 coding sequence is TGCGCCAGCAGTGAGCGCACCACATACCCCTACGAGCAGTACTTC.

The chain links TRBV6-6 to TRBJ1-3; D is unclear. The ends were cut back, 2 bases at V and 4 bases at J, with 15 bases in the middle. The CDR3 length is 16 residues. Germline V CDR1 and CDR2: MNHNY, SVGAGI (reference sequence). CDR3 coding DNA: TGTGCCAGCAGTTACGCATTTCCCCCGCGGGGAAACACCATATATTTT. It translates to CASSYAFPPRGNTIYF.

The chain employs TRBV6-2 or TRBV6-3 and TRBJ2-3, with TRBD2 matching over 12 bases. CDR3 length: 14 amino acids. Germline CDR1 reads MNHEY; CDR2 reads SVGEGT. The J segment lost 6 bases and the V segment lost 6 bases, leaving 4 bases of the junction unmatched. The CDR3 DNA sequence: TGTGCCAGCAGCCCTAGCGGGGGGGCGGATACGCAGTATTTT. Translated: CASSPSGGADTQYF.

The chain recombines TRBV5-1 with TRBJ2-1, with TRBD1 identical over 11 bases. The CDR3 is made up of 16 amino acids. The germline CDR1 and CDR2 sequences are SGHRS and YFSETQ. The V gene end was trimmed by 4 bases and the J gene end by 9 bases; junction bases not matched to a gene: 12. The CDR3 DNA sequence: TGCGCCAGCAGCGCTCCCCGGGACAGGGGGTTCGGTGAGCAGTTCTTC. Translating gives CASSAPRDRGFGEQFF.

This chain connects TRBV7-2 to TRBJ1-1, with D tentatively TRBD1 (5 bases). CDR3 length equals 13 residues. The V gene's germline CDR1 is SGHTA and CDR2 FQGNSA. Trimming stripped 3 bases from V and 7 bases from J, with 12 bases between. The CDR3 DNA is TGTGCCAGCAGCTTGACAGTTCTCCTTGAAGCTTTCTTT. As protein: CASSLTVLLEAFF. Together with reference TRBV7-2 and TRBJ1-1, the CDR3 gives the full variable domain: GAGVSQSPSNKVTEKGKDVELRCDPISGHTALYWYRQSLGQGLEFLIYFQGNSAPDKSGLPSDRFSAERTGGSVSTLTIQRTQQEDSAVYLCASSLTVLLEAFFGQGTRLTVV.

This clone was observed a handful of times. The J gene is TRBJ1-3, the V gene TRBV18; D not resolved. Germline CDR1 KGHSH, CDR2 LQKENI. This CDR3 contains 14 residues. Between the trimmed V and J ends, which lost 4 bases and 0 bases, there was a span of 7 bases. The CDR3 region has the DNA TGTGCCAGCTCACTGGCGGACTCTGGAAACACCATATATTTT. Amino acid sequence: CASSLADSGNTIYF.

In DNA form, the CDR3 reads TGTGCCAGCAGTTACGCCGACAGAAGAAATTCACCCCTCCACTTT. Amino acid sequence: CASSYADRRNSPLHF. The chain uses TRBV6-5 and TRBJ1-6; D perhaps matches TRBD1 (5 bases). Germline CDR1 and CDR2: MNHEY and SVGAGI. The CDR3 loop spans 15 amino acids. V shed 2 bases and J shed 7 bases, with 12 bases lying between them.

CDR3 protein: CASVLGAYNEQFF. Written as DNA, the CDR3 is TGTGCCAGCGTCCTAGGGGCCTACAATGAGCAGTTCTTC. The rearrangement joins TRBV11-2 to TRBJ2-1; possible D gene TRBD1, 5 bases. Germline V CDR1 and CDR2: SGHAT, FQNNGV. CDR3 size: 13 residues. Trimming cost V 8 bases and J 2 bases, with 10 bases left between them.